This T cell receptor beta chain originates from a study of molecular identifiers for immune sequencing clone quantification. There are many counts of this clonotype. TCRdb reprocessed the PCR reads with MiXCR, giving one entry per CDR3 protein. Of about 640,000 distinct CDR3 sequences in the sample, just under 20% were seen once. CDR1 LGHDT and CDR2 YNNKEL come from the germline V gene (reference sequence). There are 16 residues in the CDR3. V lost 2 bases, J lost 4 bases, and 9 bases stayed unmatched. The sequencing sample was made of naive CD8+ T cells from blood, with Jurkat cell RNA spiked in. Specified subset: FACS-sorted CD8+CD4-CCR7+CD45RA+ naive T cells. This TCR came from a human donor in good health. Some libraries in this study had Jurkat cell RNA spiked in. V usage is TRBV3-1 and J usage is TRBJ1-2; TRBD1 matches 8 bases. The CDR3 DNA follows: TGTGCCAGCAGCCAACAACCTGGAACAGGGGGCTATGGCTACACCTTC. It is translated as CASSQQPGTGGYGYTF.